This is a list of T cell receptor beta chains from one sample in a study of T cell changes during pregnancy in multiple sclerosis. TCRdb's table, derived via immunoSEQ multiplex PCR, lists solely in-frame clones and lacks some. The table shows roughly 100,000 clones, with 91% occurring only once. This specimen was peripheral blood, taken in the second trimester of pregnancy. The receptors were gathered from a female donor with multiple sclerosis, enrolled in a pregnancy study. Each CDR3 is given with its conserved first and last residue. The D gene is left open where the match is weak. Size is stated for part of the rows, as once, few or many counts, or as a class when the clone is expanded.

D gene | J gene | clone size | V gene | CDR3 DNA | CDR3 protein
TRBD1 | TRBJ2-7 | - | TRBV7-2 | TGTGCCAGCAGCCTCAGAGGGGGCATGGGCTACGAGCAGTACTTC | CASSLRGGMGYEQYF
TRBD1 | TRBJ1-1 | few | TRBV6-5 | TGTGCCAGCAGCGATCTCGGACAGGGGAACACTGAAGCTTTCTTT | CASSDLGQGNTEAFF
- | TRBJ1-2 | - | TRBV28 | TGTGCCAGCAGCTCTCAGCCAGGCTATGGCTACACCTTC | CASSSQPGYGYTF
- | TRBJ1-5 | - | TRBV28 | TGTGCCAGCAGTTACCAGGCGAGCAATCAGCCCCAGCATTTT | CASSYQASNQPQHF
TRBD1 | TRBJ2-5 | - | TRBV28 | TGTGCCAGCAGCCGCCGATGGACAGGGGATTTCGGAGAGACCCAGTACTTC | CASSRRWTGDFGETQYF
TRBD1 | TRBJ1-5 | once | TRBV6-5 | TGTGCCAGCAGTTCCGGACAGGGTAATCAGCCCCAGCATTTT | CASSSGQGNQPQHF
- | TRBJ1-2 | - | TRBV19 | TGTGCCAGTAGTATATTACAGGGACTAGGCTACACCTTC | CASSILQGLGYTF
TRBD2 | TRBJ2-7 | - | TRBV7-2 | TGTGCCAGCAGCCGGGGCGGGAGCCCGGACGAGCAGTACTTC | CASSRGGSPDEQYF
TRBD2 | TRBJ2-1 | - | TRBV19 | TGTGCCAGTAGCGTATTAGCGGGAGGCGGTGAGCAGTTCTTC | CASSVLAGGGEQFF
- | TRBJ2-5 | - | TRBV7-2 | TGTGCCAGCAGCTTAGGGGGGACTCAAGAGACCCAGTACTTC | CASSLGGTQETQYF
- | TRBJ2-7 | - | TRBV10-3 | TGTGCCATCCTTCGAGACAGCTCCTACGAGCAGTACTTC | CAILRDSSYEQYF
TRBD1 | TRBJ2-1 | - | TRBV11-2 | TGTGCCAGCAGCTTCAGGGGGCTCGATGAGCAGTTCTTC | CASSFRGLDEQFF
TRBD2 | TRBJ2-1 | - | TRBV27 | TGTGCCAGCAGCGGACTAGCGCACTACAATGAGCAGTTCTTC | CASSGLAHYNEQFF
TRBD1 | TRBJ1-2 | - | TRBV28 | TGTGCCAGCTATGGGGACAGGAGATACTATGGCTACACCTTC | CASYGDRRYYGYTF
TRBD1 | TRBJ1-2 | - | TRBV7-2 | TGTGCCAGCAGCTTACTCGGAGGGGGCCTCACGACCTATGGCTACACCTTC | CASSLLGGGLTTYGYTF
- | TRBJ2-1 | - | TRBV4-1 | TGCGCCAGCAGCCAGGCCCCAGACAGGTCGGATTCCTACAATGAGCAGTTCTTC | CASSQAPDRSDSYNEQFF
- | TRBJ2-1 | - | TRBV14 | TGTGCCAGCAGCCAAGACCGCCGTAGCGGTCTTAGCTCCTACAATGAGCAGTTCTTC | CASSQDRRSGLSSYNEQFF
TRBD2 | TRBJ2-1 | - | TRBV19 | TGTGCCAGTAGTTTACTAGCGGGAGGAGTACAGTTCTTC | CASSLLAGGVQFF
TRBD1 | TRBJ2-5 | - | TRBV6-4 | TGTGCCAGCAGGGGACAGGGGCAACAAGAGACCCAGTACTTC | CASRGQGQQETQYF
TRBD1 | TRBJ1-2 | once | TRBV27 | TGTGCCAGCAGTGAGACCGGGACAGAGTATGGCTACACCTTC | CASSETGTEYGYTF
TRBD2 | TRBJ2-7 | - | TRBV7-6 | TGTGCCAGCAGCTTAGCTACTAGCGGGAGTACTTCCTACGAGCAGTACTTC | CASSLATSGSTSYEQYF
TRBD2 | TRBJ2-5 | - | TRBV15 | TGTGCCACCAGCAGGGGGAGGAGCGGGACTGAAGAGACCCAGTACTTC | CATSRGRSGTEETQYF
TRBD1 | TRBJ1-4 | - | TRBV19 | TGTGCCAGTAGTTTTGACGGGACAGGGAATGAAAAACTGTTTTTT | CASSFDGTGNEKLFF
TRBD2 | TRBJ2-7 | - | TRBV5-8 | TGTGCCAGCAGCCTCCATGCGGGAGTAACCTACGAGCAGTACTTC | CASSLHAGVTYEQYF
- | TRBJ1-2 | - | TRBV2 | TGTGCCAGCGCCGGGACTAGTGGTGGCTACACCTTC | CASAGTSGGYTF
TRBD2 | TRBJ2-1 | once | TRBV5-1 | TGCGCCAGCAGCCCGGGACTAGCGGGTCAAAACAATGAGCAGTTCTTC | CASSPGLAGQNNEQFF
TRBD2 | TRBJ2-7 | - | TRBV7-2 | TGTGCCAGCAGCTTAGGGAACCTAGCGGGAGGGGTCTACTTC | CASSLGNLAGGVYF
TRBD1 | TRBJ1-5 | - | TRBV28 | TGTGCCAGCAGTTTGGGACAGGTGCCCAATCAGCCCCAGCATTTT | CASSLGQVPNQPQHF
- | TRBJ1-2 | - | TRBV5-4 | TGTGCCAGCGGACAAGGTTGGGGCTATGGCTACACCTTC | CASGQGWGYGYTF
TRBD2 | TRBJ2-3 | - | TRBV5-8 | TGTGCCAGCAGCTACCGGACTAGCGGGAGCATCACAGATACGCAGTATTTT | CASSYRTSGSITDTQYF
TRBD1 | TRBJ2-7 | - | TRBV15 | TGTGCCACCAGCAGAACCGGGACAGGGTTGCTCGAGCAGTACTTC | CATSRTGTGLLEQYF
- | TRBJ2-3 | once | TRBV5-6 | TGTGCCAGCAGTGTCGGAGGGGGGGTGGTCACAGATACGCAGTATTTT | CASSVGGGVVTDTQYF
TRBD2 | TRBJ2-7 | - | TRBV27 | TGTGCCAGCAGTTTTGCACTAGCGCCTACCTACGAGCAGTACTTC | CASSFALAPTYEQYF
TRBD2 | TRBJ2-2 | - | TRBV5-1 | TGCGCCAGCAGCTCCCTAAGGCTAGCGGGAGCCAGCGGGGAGCTGTTTTTT | CASSSLRLAGASGELFF
- | TRBJ1-1 | - | TRBV10-3 | TGTGCCATCAGTGGGAGGGGCACTGAAGCTTTCTTT | CAISGRGTEAFF
TRBD2 | TRBJ2-1 | - | TRBV7-6 | TGTGCCAGCAGCTTGAGCGGGAGGGACAATGAGCAGTTCTTC | CASSLSGRDNEQFF
TRBD1 | TRBJ1-1 | - | TRBV5-1 | TGCGCCAGCAGCGAGGGACAGGGGGCGAACACTGAAGCTTTCTTT | CASSEGQGANTEAFF
- | TRBJ2-1 | - | TRBV9 | TGTGCCAGCAGCGTTGGCGGTCCGAGCTCCTACAATGAGCAGTTCTTC | CASSVGGPSSYNEQFF
- | TRBJ2-7 | - | TRBV7-8 | TGTGCCAGCAGCGATAGCGGTACGGGGAACGAGCAGTACTTC | CASSDSGTGNEQYF
TRBD1 | TRBJ1-3 | - | TRBV19 | TGTGCCAGCGAGACAGGGGCTGGAAACACCATATATTTT | CASETGAGNTIYF
- | TRBJ2-1 | - | TRBV27 | TGTGCCAGCAGACAGGGTGTCTACAATGAGCAGTTCTTC | CASRQGVYNEQFF